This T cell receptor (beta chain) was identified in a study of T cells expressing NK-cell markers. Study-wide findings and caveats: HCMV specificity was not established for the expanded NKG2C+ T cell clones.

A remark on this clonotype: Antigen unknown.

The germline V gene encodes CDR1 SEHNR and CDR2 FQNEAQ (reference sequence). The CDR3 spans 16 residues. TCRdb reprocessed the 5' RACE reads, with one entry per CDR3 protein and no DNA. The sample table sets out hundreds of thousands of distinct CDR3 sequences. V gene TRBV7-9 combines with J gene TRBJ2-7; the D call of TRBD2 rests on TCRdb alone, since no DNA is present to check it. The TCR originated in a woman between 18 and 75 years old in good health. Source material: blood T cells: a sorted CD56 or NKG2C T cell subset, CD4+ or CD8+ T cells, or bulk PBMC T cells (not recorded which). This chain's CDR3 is CASSLAGQGSSYEQYF.